Listed below are T cell receptor beta chains from one sample, sequenced in a study of human T cells and chemical hapten exposure. TCRdb re-analysed the RACE reads in MiXCR, keeping a single row per CDR3 protein. The table records some 400,000 distinct CDR3 sequences, more than 4.5% of them present only once. The starting material was whole blood, obtained in connection with sensitization to the hapten diphenylcyclopropenone (DPC). These receptors all stem from a woman aged 45-65 years with alopecia areata. Some clones in this sample may be carry-over from other donors' samples. CDR3s include the opening cysteine and the closing phenylalanine or tryptophan. D genes are given only for firm matches. Expanded clones are given a class, and other clones once, few, many or no size at all.

TRBJ1-2,13,TRBV4-3,NA,many,TGCGCCAGCAGCCAAGTGGGGTACTATGGCTACACCTTC,CASSQVGYYGYTF
TRBJ2-7,15,TRBV28,TRBD1,many,TGTGCCAGCAGTATCCGACAGGGGGTTGGCTACGAGCAGTACTTC,CASSIRQGVGYEQYF
TRBJ2-1,14,TRBV25-1,TRBD2,NA,TGTGCCAGCAGGGGTAGCGGGACTGGGGATGAGCAGTTCTTC,CASRGSGTGDEQFF
TRBJ1-2,14,TRBV6-1,TRBD1,NA,TGTGCCAGCAGAACCGGGACAGGGCCCTATGGCTACACCTTC,CASRTGTGPYGYTF
TRBJ1-5,14,TRBV4-2,NA,few,TGTGCCAGCAGCCAAGCAGCGTACAATCAGCCCCAGCATTTT,CASSQAAYNQPQHF
TRBJ2-7,14,TRBV13,NA,many,TGTGCCAGCAGTCCGGGAAGCACCTCCTTCGAGCAGTACTTC,CASSPGSTSFEQYF
TRBJ2-1,11,TRBV12-5,NA,many,TGTGCTAGTGGTTACGGGGAAGAGCAGTTCTTC,CASGYGEEQFF
TRBJ2-4,13,TRBV18,TRBD1,few,TGTGCCAGCTCTACAGGGGGCCAAAACATTCAGTACTTC,CASSTGGQNIQYF
TRBJ2-2,16,TRBV12-3/TRBV12-4,NA,few,TGTGCCAGCAGTTTAGCGGGGGGAACGAACACCGGGGAGCTGTTTTTT,CASSLAGGTNTGELFF
TRBJ1-5,14,TRBV3-1,NA,few,TGTGCCAGCAGCCCAAGGCGGGGGGATCAGCCCCAGCATTTT,CASSPRRGDQPQHF
TRBJ1-2,15,TRBV10-3,NA,many,TGTGCCATCAGTGGGGAGTCCACAGAAGGCTATGGCTACACCTTC,CAISGESTEGYGYTF
TRBJ1-1,14,TRBV6-2/TRBV6-3,NA,few,TGTGCCAGCAGTTACCGAACAGGGAGCACTGAAGCTTTCTTT,CASSYRTGSTEAFF
TRBJ1-2,14,TRBV4-3,NA,many,TGCGCCAGCAGCCAAGCGACAAAAAACTATGGCTACACCTTC,CASSQATKNYGYTF
TRBJ1-1,11,TRBV2,NA,NA,TGTGCCAGCAATCGCGGCACTGAAGCTTTCTTT,CASNRGTEAFF
TRBJ1-6,13,TRBV4-1,NA,many,TGCGCTTCCGGGGATGGTCTTGATTCACCCCTCCACTTT,CASGDGLDSPLHF
TRBJ2-1,14,TRBV20-1,TRBD1,few,TGCAGTGCTCAGACAGGGTTTTCCTACAATGAGCAGTTCTTC,CSAQTGFSYNEQFF
TRBJ2-1,12,TRBV13,TRBD2,many,TGTGCCAGCAGCCTAACTAGCGTCGAGCAGTTCTTC,CASSLTSVEQFF
TRBJ1-1,12,TRBV6-5,TRBD1,few,TGTGCCAGCAGGGACAGGCAAACTGAAGCTTTCTTT,CASRDRQTEAFF
TRBJ1-1,15,TRBV5-1,TRBD1,few,TGCGCCAGCAGCTCTGCTGGGACAGCGCACACTGAAGCTTTCTTT,CASSSAGTAHTEAFF
TRBJ1-2,16,TRBV5-4,NA,many,TGTGCCAGCTTCTCCCGGAGCCAGGCACAAGATTATGGCTACACCTTC,CASFSRSQAQDYGYTF
TRBJ2-1,18,TRBV10-3,TRBD2,many,TGTGCCATCAGTGATCTTCCTAGCGGTCCCCTCCCATACAATGAGCAGTTCTTC,CAISDLPSGPLPYNEQFF
TRBJ2-3,15,TRBV5-5,NA,few,TGTGCCAGCAGCTTCCTACTAACTAGCACAGATACGCAGTATTTT,CASSFLLTSTDTQYF
TRBJ2-3,19,TRBV4-2,TRBD2,many,TGTGCCAGCAGCCAAGATGTACTAGCGGGATCCTCTAGCACAGATACGCAGTATTTT,CASSQDVLAGSSSTDTQYF
TRBJ1-4,17,TRBV23-1,TRBD1,many,TGCGCCAGCAGTCACTCCGGGACAGGGTCCAGGCATGAAAAACTGTTTTTT,CASSHSGTGSRHEKLFF
TRBJ2-3,16,TRBV28,TRBD2,few,TGTGCCAGCAGTTCGAGCGGGAGGGCCAGGGGAGATACGCAGTATTTT,CASSSSGRARGDTQYF
TRBJ2-7,14,TRBV20-1,NA,many,TGCAGTGCCCGTACGGGGGGCGTGTCCTACGAGCAGTACTTC,CSARTGGVSYEQYF
TRBJ2-1,14,TRBV4-3,TRBD2,many,TGCGCCAGCAGCCAAGGGAGCGGGATGGGTGAGCAGTTCTTC,CASSQGSGMGEQFF
TRBJ1-2,14,TRBV20-1,TRBD1,NA,TGCAGTGCCAAGGACAGGGTCATTACCTATGGCTACACCTTC,CSAKDRVITYGYTF
TRBJ2-1,14,TRBV3-1,NA,many,TGTGCCAGCAGCCATCTCAGCTCCTACAATGAGCAGTTCTTC,CASSHLSSYNEQFF
TRBJ1-2,14,TRBV5-1,TRBD1,many,TGCGCCAGCAGCTCCGGGACAGATCAATATGGCTACACCTTC,CASSSGTDQYGYTF
TRBJ2-7,14,TRBV7-9,NA,many,TGTGCCAGCAGCCCTCCGGGACCCGACTACGAGCAGTACTTC,CASSPPGPDYEQYF
TRBJ2-5,16,TRBV7-2,TRBD2,few,TGTGCCAGCAGCTTTCCGCCGGGAGGTTTTCAAGAGACCCAGTACTTC,CASSFPPGGFQETQYF
TRBJ2-1,15,TRBV7-9,NA,NA,TGTGCCAGCAGCTTAGGCCAGCTTGACTACAATGAGCAGTTCTTC,CASSLGQLDYNEQFF
TRBJ1-6,14,TRBV18,TRBD1,NA,TGTGCCAGCTCACGAACAGGGGCTAATTCACCCCTCCACTTT,CASSRTGANSPLHF
TRBJ2-2,13,TRBV6-5,NA,many,TGTGCCAGCAGTTATGGTGGCACCGGGGAGCTGTTTTTT,CASSYGGTGELFF
TRBJ2-7,15,TRBV28,NA,many,TGTGCCAGCAGTTTTAGAGGGACAACGATTTACGAGCAGTACTTC,CASSFRGTTIYEQYF
TRBJ2-1,15,TRBV9,NA,NA,TGTGCCAGCAGCGTAGGAGGGACCCCGGGGAATGAGCAGTTCTTC,CASSVGGTPGNEQFF
TRBJ1-1,13,TRBV6-5,NA,few,TGTGCCAGCAGTTCAAAGGTGGTAGGAGAAGCTTTCTTT,CASSSKVVGEAFF
TRBJ2-7,15,TRBV5-1,NA,few,TGCGCCAGCAGCTTGGGCGTGATAAGCTCCTACGAGCAGTACTTC,CASSLGVISSYEQYF
TRBJ2-7,14,TRBV28,TRBD1,many,TGTGCCAGCAGCCTCCAGGGGGCGGTTTACGAGCAGTACTTC,CASSLQGAVYEQYF
TRBJ2-2,14,TRBV6-5,NA,NA,TGTGCCAGCAGTTACGCCCGGGGCACCGGGGAGCTGTTTTTT,CASSYARGTGELFF
TRBJ2-5,16,TRBV11-2,TRBD2,many,TGTGCCAGCAGCTTAGGTCCTGGACTAGGCCAAGAGACCCAGTACTTC,CASSLGPGLGQETQYF
TRBJ2-6,15,TRBV2,NA,NA,TGTGCCACCACGGGTCCTGACTCTGGGGCCAACGTCCTGACTTTC,CATTGPDSGANVLTF
TRBJ2-5,13,TRBV7-7,TRBD1,many,TGTGCCAGCAGCCAAGACAGGGATGAGACCCAGTACTTC,CASSQDRDETQYF
TRBJ1-1,11,TRBV29-1,NA,NA,TGCAGCGTTCGGGGAGACACTGAAGCTTTCTTT,CSVRGDTEAFF
TRBJ2-7,16,TRBV20-1,TRBD2,NA,TGCAGTGCTAATGGACTAGCGGGAGTTGGGCCCAACGAGCAGTACTTC,CSANGLAGVGPNEQYF
TRBJ2-3,14,TRBV5-1,NA,many,TGCGCCAGCAGCTTGGGTAGTAGCTCAGATACGCAGTATTTT,CASSLGSSSDTQYF
TRBJ1-6,15,TRBV6-5,TRBD1,many,TGTGCCAGCCGGACAGGGTTGGGTACCTATTCACCCCTCCACTTT,CASRTGLGTYSPLHF
TRBJ2-7,17,TRBV6-1,TRBD2,many,TGTGCCAGCAGTGAAAGACTAGCGGGGGGGAGCTCCTACGAGCAGTACTTC,CASSERLAGGSSYEQYF
TRBJ1-2,11,TRBV20-1,NA,few,TGCAGTGCTCCCTCCCCGGGGCCTTATAGCTTC,CSAPSPGPYSF
TRBJ2-7,12,TRBV27,NA,many,TGTGCCAGCAGTTCCGCCTGGTCCGAGCAGTACTTC,CASSSAWSEQYF
TRBJ1-5,14,TRBV6-1,NA,many,TGTGCCAGCAGTGCACAAAATAGCAATCAGCCCCAGCATTTT,CASSAQNSNQPQHF
TRBJ1-5,15,TRBV7-9,NA,many,TGTGCCAGCAGCCCCAGACGGGATAGCAATCAGCCCCAGCATTTT,CASSPRRDSNQPQHF
TRBJ1-2,16,TRBV12-3/TRBV12-4,TRBD1,many,TGTGCCAGCAGTTCCAAATCCGGGACAGGACCCTCTGGCTACACCTTC,CASSSKSGTGPSGYTF
TRBJ2-7,18,TRBV6-2/TRBV6-3,TRBD2,NA,TGTGCCAGCAGTTACTCGATTAGCGGGAGATTTCAATCCTACGAGCAGTACTTC,CASSYSISGRFQSYEQYF